This T cell receptor (beta chain) was retrieved from a study of CD4 T cells in relation to SARS-CoV-2 and coronaviruses. Study-wide background: TCR beta CDR3s were sequenced after roughly eleven-day antigen culture of PBMCs. The negative reference was HIV-1 Nef peptide pool or peptide-free culture. Study-level points and caveats: Approximately 65% of donors had memory CD4+ clonotypes crossrecognizing SARS-CoV-2 and common cold coronavirus spike.

Before the COVID-19 pandemic, during about 2011-2018, CD4+ T cells were taken from unexposed donors. Isolation of CD4+ T cells took place after around 11 days in culture. Unexposed-donor CD4+ T cells were probed with SARS-CoV-2 S/N and four cold-coronavirus spikes, cells permitting. Trimming stripped 2 bases from V and 2 bases from J, with 4 bases between. The CDR3 contains 13 residues. Germline loops: CDR1 KGHSH, CDR2 LQKENI. The table came from immunoSEQ multiplex PCR; TCRdb's copy has only in-frame clones and leaves some out. This table holds approximately 25,000 clones, 70% to 75% found once. With respect to this clone: Its antigen is not identified.

The TCR originated in a human donor in good health. This sequence joins TRBV18 and TRBJ2-1; no definite D call. Sample: CD4+ T cells from PBMCs, cultured in vitro. The CDR3 reads CASSPSTYNEQFF. In DNA form, the CDR3 reads TGTGCCAGCTCACCATCAACCTACAATGAGCAGTTCTTC.